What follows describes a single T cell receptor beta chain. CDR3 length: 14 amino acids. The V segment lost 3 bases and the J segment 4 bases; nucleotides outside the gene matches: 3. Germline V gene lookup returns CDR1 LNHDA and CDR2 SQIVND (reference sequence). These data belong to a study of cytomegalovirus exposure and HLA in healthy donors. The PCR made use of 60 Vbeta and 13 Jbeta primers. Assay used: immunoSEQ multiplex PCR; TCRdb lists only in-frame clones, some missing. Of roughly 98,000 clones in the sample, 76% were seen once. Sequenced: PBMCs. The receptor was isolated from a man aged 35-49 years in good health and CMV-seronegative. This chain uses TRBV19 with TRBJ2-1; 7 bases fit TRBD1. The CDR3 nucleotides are TGTGCCAGTAGTATCCCGGGACAGTACAATGAGCAGTTCTTC. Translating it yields CASSIPGQYNEQFF.